This is a list of T cell receptor beta chains from one sample in a study of beta chain features in type 1 diabetes. Sequencing was performed with immunoSEQ multiplex PCR; in TCRdb, only in-frame clones are kept and a portion is missing. Among approximately 330,000 clones listed, approximately 10% were seen once. Sequencing input: naive CD4+ T cells from blood. The receptors here all came from a woman aged 30 to 39 in good health. Each CDR3 is given with its conserved first and last residue. D genes are given only for firm matches. Clone size, where shown, is once, few, many, or a class for clones that have expanded.

>TRBJ2-7|TRBV28|NA|TRBD2
CASSPYSSGRAYEQYF
TGTGCCAGCAGTCCCTATTCTAGCGGGAGGGCCTACGAGCAGTACTTC
>TRBJ1-1|TRBV29-1|few|NA
CSVFPGVWTEAFF
TGCAGCGTATTCCCAGGGGTTTGGACTGAAGCTTTCTTT
>TRBJ2-7|TRBV18|NA|NA
CASSHSTNTYEQYF
TGTGCCAGCTCACACTCGACTAACACCTACGAGCAGTACTTC
>TRBJ2-2|TRBV9|few|NA
CASSVSVGELFF
TGTGCCAGCAGCGTATCGGTCGGGGAGCTGTTTTTT
>TRBJ2-7|TRBV27|NA|TRBD1
CASSYGQGAYEQYF
TGTGCCAGCAGTTACGGACAGGGGGCCTACGAGCAGTACTTC
>TRBJ2-7|TRBV19|NA|TRBD2
CASSPGGLRAYEQYF
TGTGCCTCCTCCCCGGGGGGACTACGAGCCTACGAGCAGTACTTC
>TRBJ2-2|TRBV6-4|NA|TRBD1
CASRGQGNTGELFF
TGTGCCAGCCGAGGACAGGGCAACACCGGGGAGCTGTTTTTT
>TRBJ1-5|TRBV9|few|NA
CASSAGRINQPQHF
TGTGCCAGCAGCGCCGGGAGAATCAATCAGCCCCAGCATTTT
>TRBJ1-1|TRBV5-1|few|NA
CASSLYFNTEAFF
TGCGCCAGCAGCTTGTACTTTAACACTGAAGCTTTCTTT
>TRBJ2-3|TRBV28|NA|TRBD2
CASSSTSGGRTDTQYF
TGTGCCAGCAGCTCGACTAGCGGGGGGCGCACAGATACGCAGTATTTT
>TRBJ2-1|TRBV7-3|few|NA
CASSPGRYEQFF
TGTGCCAGCAGCCCAGGGCGGTATGAGCAGTTCTTC
>TRBJ1-2|TRBV9|few|TRBD1
CASSVDSQGQGKNYGYTF
TGTGCCAGCAGCGTAGACTCCCAGGGACAGGGGAAAAACTATGGCTACACCTTC
>TRBJ2-1|TRBV11-3|few|NA
CASSSDLGSADEQFF
TGTGCCAGCAGCTCCGACTTAGGTAGCGCGGATGAGCAGTTCTTC
>TRBJ2-7|TRBV7-2|NA|TRBD2
CASSLNAGLAAYEQYF
TGTGCCAGCAGCTTAAATGCGGGGCTAGCGGCCTACGAGCAGTACTTC
>TRBJ2-2|TRBV5-1|few|TRBD2
CASSPGGLAGPLPVTGELFF
TGCGCCAGCAGCCCGGGGGGACTAGCGGGTCCTCTGCCGGTCACCGGGGAGCTGTTTTTT
>TRBJ2-4|TRBV10-3|few|TRBD2
CAISAEGSGSKNIQYF
TGTGCCATCAGCGCCGAGGGTAGCGGGAGCAAAAACATTCAGTACTTC
>TRBJ2-3|TRBV13|NA|TRBD2
CASSSASGSTDTQYF
TGTGCCAGCAGCTCGGCTAGCGGTAGCACAGATACGCAGTATTTT
>TRBJ2-7|TRBV6-6|NA|NA
CASSYVASEQYF
TGTGCCAGCAGTTACGTGGCTAGCGAGCAGTACTTC
>TRBJ2-7|TRBV7-2|NA|NA
CASSLDYQSYEQYF
TGTGCCAGCAGCCTGGACTACCAATCCTACGAGCAGTACTTC
>TRBJ2-1|TRBV5-8|few|TRBD1
CASSLTGEFF
TGTGCCAGCAGCTTGACAGGGGAGTTCTTC
>TRBJ1-2|TRBV14|NA|NA
CASSQGQNYGYTF
TGTGCCAGCAGCCAGGGACAAAACTATGGCTACACCTTC
>TRBJ2-1|TRBV7-2|NA|NA
CASSFSGTQKEFF
TGTGCCAGCAGCTTCTCCGGGACACAGAAGGAGTTCTTC
>TRBJ2-1|TRBV7-2|NA|TRBD2
CASSVPGLAGGNHEQFF
TGTGCCAGCAGCGTACCGGGACTAGCGGGAGGGAACCATGAGCAGTTCTTC
>TRBJ2-2|TRBV11-1|NA|TRBD2
CASSLWTSGSVGELFF
TGTGCCAGCAGCCTCTGGACTAGCGGGAGTGTCGGGGAGCTGTTTTTT
>TRBJ2-1|TRBV29-1|few|TRBD2
CSGTGLAEYNEQFF
TGCAGCGGGACGGGACTAGCGGAATACAATGAGCAGTTCTTC
>TRBJ1-1|TRBV28|few|NA
CASTIQGRGALNTEAFF
TGTGCCAGCACCATACAGGGACGGGGGGCCTTGAACACTGAAGCTTTCTTT
>TRBJ2-1|TRBV11-2|few|TRBD1
CASSPAGQGAFF
TGTGCCAGCAGCCCAGCAGGACAGGGAGCGTTCTTC
>TRBJ2-2|TRBV19|NA|NA
CASSTRTLSGELFF
TGTGCCAGTAGTACTCGGACTCTCTCCGGGGAGCTGTTTTTT
>TRBJ2-5|TRBV7-6|NA|NA
CASSLARETQYF
TGTGCCAGCAGCTTAGCGAGAGAGACCCAGTACTTC
>TRBJ2-7|TRBV28|few|NA
CASRQASYEQYF
TGTGCCAGCCGACAGGCTTCCTACGAGCAGTACTTC
>TRBJ2-2|TRBV18|NA|NA
CASSFYTGELFF
TGTGCCAGCTCATTCTACACCGGGGAGCTGTTTTTT
>TRBJ2-3|TRBV5-1|NA|TRBD1
CASSPGTGSDTQYF
TGCGCCAGCAGCCCCGGGACAGGGTCAGATACGCAGTATTTT
>TRBJ2-3|TRBV6-5|few|TRBD1
CASSPDRGGADTQYF
TGTGCCAGCAGCCCTGACAGGGGAGGCGCAGATACGCAGTATTTT
>TRBJ1-1|TRBV5-1|few|NA
CASSLSPGSNTEAFF
TGCGCCAGCAGCTTGTCCCCCGGGTCGAACACTGAAGCTTTCTTT
>TRBJ2-7|TRBV7-9|NA|NA
CASSLALLRDTGLSYEQYF
TGTGCCAGCAGCTTAGCCTTACTCCGGGACACAGGGCTTTCCTACGAGCAGTACTTC
>TRBJ1-3|TRBV7-6|NA|NA
CASSLTAGNSGNTIYF
TGTGCCAGCAGCTTAACCGCAGGGAACTCTGGAAACACCATATATTTT
>TRBJ2-2|TRBV7-3|NA|TRBD2
CASSTGLDTGELFF
TGTGCCAGCAGCACGGGACTAGACACCGGGGAGCTGTTTTTT
>TRBJ2-1|TRBV30|NA|NA
CAWSVPKLVFNEQFF
TGTGCCTGGAGTGTACCTAAACTAGTATTCAATGAGCAGTTCTTC
>TRBJ2-3|TRBV7-2|few|NA
CASSSGYSTDTQYF
TGTGCCAGCAGCTCAGGCTACTCCACAGATACGCAGTATTTT
>TRBJ2-3|TRBV9|few|TRBD2
CASSPTGTRSDTQYF
TGTGCCAGCAGCCCGACCGGGACTAGATCGGATACGCAGTATTTT
>TRBJ2-3|TRBV29-1|NA|NA
CSVPSAQDTQYF
TGCAGCGTTCCTAGCGCCCAAGATACGCAGTATTTT
>TRBJ2-5|TRBV30|few|NA
CAWSVIEETQYF
TGTGCCTGGAGTGTTATCGAAGAGACCCAGTACTTC
>TRBJ2-3|TRBV6-1|few|NA
CASSDELHTDTQYF
TGTGCCAGCAGTGATGAGCTTCACACAGATACGCAGTATTTT
>TRBJ2-5|TRBV18|NA|NA
CASSPTRSQETQYF
TGTGCCAGCTCACCAACGAGATCCCAAGAGACCCAGTACTTC
>TRBJ1-5|TRBV27|few|NA
CASSLIGGQPQHF
TGTGCCAGCAGTTTAATAGGAGGGCAGCCCCAGCATTTT
>TRBJ1-1|TRBV7-2|NA|TRBD1
CASSGQGLNTEAFF
TGTGCCAGCAGCGGACAGGGTTTGAACACTGAAGCTTTCTTT
>TRBJ2-7|TRBV5-4|few|NA
CASSFDRYEQYF
TGTGCCAGCAGCTTTGATAGATACGAGCAGTACTTC
>TRBJ2-3|TRBV7-2|few|TRBD2
CASSLGLAGAGDTQYF
TGTGCCAGCAGCTTGGGACTAGCGGGAGCGGGAGATACGCAGTATTTT
>TRBJ2-3|TRBV7-3|NA|TRBD2
CASSSREPTDTQYF
TGTGCCAGCAGCTCGCGGGAGCCGACAGATACGCAGTATTTT
>TRBJ2-5|TRBV18|NA|TRBD1
CASSPFGTGVQETQYF
TGTGCCAGCTCACCATTCGGAACAGGGGTCCAAGAGACCCAGTACTTC
>TRBJ2-5|TRBV10-3|NA|TRBD2
CAISESVLAGELETQYF
TGTGCCATCAGTGAGTCCGTTCTAGCGGGAGAGTTAGAGACCCAGTACTTC
>TRBJ2-7|TRBV28|NA|NA
CASSPGAETYEQYF
TGTGCCAGCAGTCCTGGGGCAGAGACCTACGAGCAGTACTTC
>TRBJ2-1|TRBV7-3|few|TRBD2
CASSLLASGIREQFF
TGTGCCAGCAGCTTATTGGCTAGCGGGATTCGGGAGCAGTTCTTC
>TRBJ2-1|TRBV4-2|NA|NA
CASSQERSRSGRSNEQFF
TGTGCCAGCAGCCAAGAACGAAGCAGGAGCGGTCGATCCAATGAGCAGTTCTTC
>TRBJ1-5|TRBV19|few|TRBD1
CASTQDREFHQPQHF
TGTGCCAGTACTCAAGACAGGGAGTTTCATCAGCCCCAGCATTTT
>TRBJ1-2|TRBV5-1|few|NA
CASSLEGQGTGYTF
TGCGCCAGCAGCTTGGAGGGGCAGGGAACTGGCTACACCTTC
>TRBJ2-2|TRBV2|NA|TRBD1
CASSVGQGVGTGELFF
TGTGCCAGCAGCGTCGGACAGGGGGTAGGAACCGGGGAGCTGTTTTTT
>TRBJ2-1|TRBV28|few|NA
CASSLLRGEQFF
TGTGCCAGCAGTTTATTGCGGGGTGAGCAGTTCTTC
>TRBJ1-4|TRBV5-6|few|TRBD1
CASTATGANEKLFF
TGTGCCAGCACGGCGACAGGGGCTAATGAAAAACTGTTTTTT
>TRBJ1-3|TRBV5-6|NA|NA
CASSLPGLSSGNTIYF
TGTGCCAGCAGCTTACCGGGACTGAGCTCTGGAAACACCATATATTTT